The present T cell receptor beta chain was sequenced within a study of monozygotic twins with inflammatory bowel disease. Whole-study findings and limits: The co-twins with IBD showed lower TCRbeta diversity (inverse Simpson) than their healthy siblings.

The CDR3 length is 13 residues. To note about this clonotype: The antigen is not known.

The template switching step added UMIs that contained a 6-nucleotide sample barcode. TCRdb reanalyzed the 5' RACE reads and collapses them to one entry per CDR3 protein, without DNA. This repertoire includes around 380,000 distinct CDR3 sequences. Sequenced input: blood. The sequence came from a human donor with ulcerative colitis or Crohn's disease, or a healthy co-twin of an affected twin (not recorded which). The chain employs TRBV12-3 or TRBV12-4 and TRBJ2-2. The CDR3 protein is CASSLDYRGELFF.